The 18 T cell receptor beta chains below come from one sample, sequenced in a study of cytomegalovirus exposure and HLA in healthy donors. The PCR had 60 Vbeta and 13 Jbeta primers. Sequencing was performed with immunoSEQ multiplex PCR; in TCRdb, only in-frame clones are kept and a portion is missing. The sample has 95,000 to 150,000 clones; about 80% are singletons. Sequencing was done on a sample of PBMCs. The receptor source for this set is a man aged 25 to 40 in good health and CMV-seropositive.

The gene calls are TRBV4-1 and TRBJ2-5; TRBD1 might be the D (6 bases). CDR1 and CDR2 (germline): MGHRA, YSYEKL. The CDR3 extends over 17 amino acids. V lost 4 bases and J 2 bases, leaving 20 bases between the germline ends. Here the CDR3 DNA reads TGCGCCAGCAGCCGCCGAGGGGCAGGGGATCTGCAAGAGACCCAGTACTTC. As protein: CASSRRGAGDLQETQYF.

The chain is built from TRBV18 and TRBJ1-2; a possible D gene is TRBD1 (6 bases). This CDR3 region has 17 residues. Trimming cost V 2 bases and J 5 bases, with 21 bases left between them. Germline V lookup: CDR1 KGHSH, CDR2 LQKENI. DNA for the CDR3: TGTGCCAGCTCACCAAAGGGAATACAGGGTTTAGAATATGGCTACACCTTC. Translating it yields CASSPKGIQGLEYGYTF.

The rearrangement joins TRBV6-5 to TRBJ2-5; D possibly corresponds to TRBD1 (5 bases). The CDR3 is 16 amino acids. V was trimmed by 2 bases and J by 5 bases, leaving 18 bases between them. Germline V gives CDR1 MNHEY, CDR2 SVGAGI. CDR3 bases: TGTGCCAGCAGTTACCCCCCAGGTGGCTCAGGGGAGACCCAGTACTTC. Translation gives CASSYPPGGSGETQYF.

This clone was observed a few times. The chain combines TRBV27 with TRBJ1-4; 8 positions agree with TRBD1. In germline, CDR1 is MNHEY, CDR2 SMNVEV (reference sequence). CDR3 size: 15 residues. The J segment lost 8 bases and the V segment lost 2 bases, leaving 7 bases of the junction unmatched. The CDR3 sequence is CASSLLTGGNEKLFF. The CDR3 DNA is TGTGCCAGCAGTTTACTAACAGGGGGTAACGAAAAACTGTTTTTT.

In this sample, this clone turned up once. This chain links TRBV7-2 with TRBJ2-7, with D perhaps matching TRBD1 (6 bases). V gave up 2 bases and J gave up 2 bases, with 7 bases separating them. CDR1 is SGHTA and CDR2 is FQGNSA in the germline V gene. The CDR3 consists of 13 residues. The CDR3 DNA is TGTGCCAGCAGCTTAACAGGGACCTACGAGCAGTACTTC. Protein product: CASSLTGTYEQYF.

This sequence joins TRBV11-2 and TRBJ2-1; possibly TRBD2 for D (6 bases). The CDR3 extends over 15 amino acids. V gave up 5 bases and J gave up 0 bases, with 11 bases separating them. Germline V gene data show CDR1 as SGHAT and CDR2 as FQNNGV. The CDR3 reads CASSIPGGSYNEQFF. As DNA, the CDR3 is TGTGCCAGCAGCATCCCCGGGGGCTCCTACAATGAGCAGTTCTTC.

The CDR3 reads CASSIDRTSYEQYF. The CDR3 nucleotides are TGTGCCAGTAGTATCGACAGGACCTCCTACGAGCAGTACTTC. V usage is TRBV19 and J usage is TRBJ2-7; D possibly corresponds to TRBD1 (6 bases). Germline values: CDR1 LNHDA, CDR2 SQIVND (reference sequence). The V end was cut by 3 bases, the J end by 0 bases, with 9 bases between. The CDR3 runs to 14 residues.

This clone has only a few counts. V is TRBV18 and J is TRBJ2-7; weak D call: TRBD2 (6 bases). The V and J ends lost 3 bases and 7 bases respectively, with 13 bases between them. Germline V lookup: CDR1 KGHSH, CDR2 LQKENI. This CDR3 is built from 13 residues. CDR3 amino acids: CASSPRVAGEQYF. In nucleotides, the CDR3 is TGTGCCAGCTCACCCCGGGTCGCGGGGGAGCAGTACTTC. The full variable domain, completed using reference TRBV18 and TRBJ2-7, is NAGVMQNPRHLVRRRGQEARLRCSPMKGHSHVYWYRQLPEEGLKFMVYLQKENIIDESGMPKERFSAEFPKEGPSILRIQQVVRGDSAAYFCASSPRVAGEQYFGPGTRLTVT.

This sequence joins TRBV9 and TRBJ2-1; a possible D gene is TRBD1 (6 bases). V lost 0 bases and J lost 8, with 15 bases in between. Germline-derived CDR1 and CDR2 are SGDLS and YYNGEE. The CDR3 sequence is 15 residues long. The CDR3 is CASSVAQGRGDEQFF. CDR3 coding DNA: TGTGCCAGCAGCGTAGCGCAGGGGCGCGGAGATGAGCAGTTCTTC.

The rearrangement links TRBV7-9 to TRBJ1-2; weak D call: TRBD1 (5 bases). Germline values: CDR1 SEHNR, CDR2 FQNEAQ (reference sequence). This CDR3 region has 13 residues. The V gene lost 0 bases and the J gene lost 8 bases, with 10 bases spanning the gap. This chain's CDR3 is CASSLAGVQGYTF. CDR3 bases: TGTGCCAGCAGCTTAGCAGGGGTCCAAGGCTACACCTTC. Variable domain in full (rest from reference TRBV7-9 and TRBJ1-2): DTGVSQNPRHKITKRGQNVTFRCDPISEHNRLYWYRQTLGQGPEFLTYFQNEAQLEKSRLLSDRFSAERPKGSFSTLEIQRTEQGDSAMYLCASSLAGVQGYTFGSGTRLTVV.

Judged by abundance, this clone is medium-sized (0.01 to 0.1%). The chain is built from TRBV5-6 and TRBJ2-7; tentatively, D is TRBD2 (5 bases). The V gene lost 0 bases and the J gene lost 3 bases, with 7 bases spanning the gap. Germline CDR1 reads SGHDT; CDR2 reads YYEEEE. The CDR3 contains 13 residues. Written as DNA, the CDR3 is TGTGCCAGCAGCTTGGGACTATTCTACGAGCAGTACTTC. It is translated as CASSLGLFYEQYF.

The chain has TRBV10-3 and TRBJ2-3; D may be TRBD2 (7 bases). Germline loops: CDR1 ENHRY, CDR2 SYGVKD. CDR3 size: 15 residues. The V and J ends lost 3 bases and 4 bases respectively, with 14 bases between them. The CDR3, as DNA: TGTGCCATCAGTGAACCTGGGGGGGCCGCAGATACGCAGTATTTT. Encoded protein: CAISEPGGAADTQYF.

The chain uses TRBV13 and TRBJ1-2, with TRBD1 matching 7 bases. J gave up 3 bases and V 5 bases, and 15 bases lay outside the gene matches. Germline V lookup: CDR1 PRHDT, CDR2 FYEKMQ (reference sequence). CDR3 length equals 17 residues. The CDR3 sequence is CASSPLYVGGADYGYTF. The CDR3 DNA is TGTGCCAGCAGCCCTCTTTACGTAGGGGGCGCGGACTATGGCTACACCTTC.

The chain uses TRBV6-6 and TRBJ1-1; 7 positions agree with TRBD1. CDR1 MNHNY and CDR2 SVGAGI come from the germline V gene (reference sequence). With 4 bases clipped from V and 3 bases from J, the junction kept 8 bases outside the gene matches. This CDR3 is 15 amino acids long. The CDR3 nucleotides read TGTGCCAGCAGTTCCGTGACAGGGAAGGACACTGAAGCTTTCTTT. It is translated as CASSSVTGKDTEAFF.

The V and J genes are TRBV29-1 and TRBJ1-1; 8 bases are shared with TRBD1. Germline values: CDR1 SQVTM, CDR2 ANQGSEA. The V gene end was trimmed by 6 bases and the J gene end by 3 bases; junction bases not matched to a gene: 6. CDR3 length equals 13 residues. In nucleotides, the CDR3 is TGCAGCGTCTGGACAGGGAGGCACACTGAAGCTTTCTTT. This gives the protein CSVWTGRHTEAFF.

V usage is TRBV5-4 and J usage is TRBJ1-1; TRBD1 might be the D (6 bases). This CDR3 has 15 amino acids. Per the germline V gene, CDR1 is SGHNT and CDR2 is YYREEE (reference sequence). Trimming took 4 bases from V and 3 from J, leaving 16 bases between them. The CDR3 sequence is CASSLFGRGDTEAFF. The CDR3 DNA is TGTGCCAGCAGCCTCTTTGGCAGGGGAGACACTGAAGCTTTCTTT.

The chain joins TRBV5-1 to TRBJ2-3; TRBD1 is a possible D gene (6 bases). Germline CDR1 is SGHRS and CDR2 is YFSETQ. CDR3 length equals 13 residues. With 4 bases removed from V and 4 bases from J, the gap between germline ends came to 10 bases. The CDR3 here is CASSRDTSDTQYF. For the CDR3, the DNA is TGCGCCAGCAGCCGGGACACCTCAGATACGCAGTATTTT.

CDR3: CASSLPLSEETQYF. CDR3 nucleotide sequence: TGTGCCAGCAGTTTACCCCTTTCTGAGGAGACCCAGTACTTC. This chain joins TRBV28 and TRBJ2-5; D ambiguous. Trimming removed 2 bases from V and 5 bases from J, with 12 bases in between. CDR1 MDHEN and CDR2 SYDVKM come from the germline V gene. CDR3 size: 14 residues.